The 27 T cell receptor beta chains given below trace back to one sample, sequenced in a study of beta chain features in type 1 diabetes. Expressed TCRB transcripts were sequenced after all isolated RNA was converted to cDNA. Measured with immunoSEQ multiplex PCR; TCRdb has only the in-frame clones, and not every one. The sample has about 620,000 clones, around 16% seen once. Source material: naive CD4+ T cells from blood. These receptor sequences come from a man younger than 35 in good health.

V is TRBV5-6 and J is TRBJ1-5; 8 nucleotides align to TRBD1. CDR1 SGHDT and CDR2 YYEEEE come from the germline V gene. This CDR3 comprises 14 residues. Trimming cost V 4 bases and J 2 bases; bases outside gene matches: 2. CDR3 amino acids: CASSVTGGNQPQHF. The CDR3, as DNA: TGTGCCAGCAGCGTGACAGGGGGCAATCAGCCCCAGCATTTT.

This clone is a singleton in its sample. The chain joins TRBV11-2 to TRBJ1-4; D call uncertain. Germline assignment: CDR1 SGHAT and CDR2 FQNNGV. The V end lost 7 bases, the J end lost 5 bases, and 14 bases lay between the germline ends. CDR3 size: 14 residues. The DNA for the CDR3 is TGTGCCAGCAACCCGATAGCGGGAAATGAAAAACTGTTTTTT. It encodes CASNPIAGNEKLFF.

This clone was found many times. This chain's CDR3 is CASSLEAPVGAFF. CDR3 sequence (DNA): TGTGCCAGCAGCTTAGAAGCGCCGGTGGGGGCTTTCTTT. The V call is TRBV7-9, the J call TRBJ1-1; D is uncertain. This CDR3 region has 13 residues. Looked up from germline, CDR1 is SEHNR and CDR2 is FQNEAQ (reference sequence). Trimming removed 1 base from V and 11 bases from J, with 14 bases in between.

A few counts support this clone. CDR3 DNA: TGTGCCAGCAGCTTAGCGCTGGCTAGCGGGGGGATCTCCTACAATGAGCAGTTCTTC. Its protein product is CASSLALASGGISYNEQFF. The rearrangement joins TRBV7-2 to TRBJ2-1; 11 positions match TRBD2. CDR3 length: 19 residues. Unmatched junction bases numbered 7, after V lost 0 bases and J lost 0 bases. Germline CDR1 and CDR2: SGHTA and FQGNSA.

This clone was observed a few times. The V call is TRBV27, the J call TRBJ2-1, with 12 bases aligning to TRBD2. CDR3 size: 14 residues. V shed 6 bases and J 7 bases; nucleotides not matched to a gene: 4. CDR1 and CDR2 (germline): MNHEY, SMNVEV (reference sequence). CDR3 sequence (DNA): TGTGCCAGCAGCGGACTAGCGGGAAGGAATGAGCAGTTCTTC. Its translation: CASSGLAGRNEQFF.

This clone appeared a few times. This chain connects TRBV2 to TRBJ2-7, with D hard to call. Germline loops: CDR1 SNHLY, CDR2 FYNNEI. The CDR3 contains 14 residues. V shed 6 bases and J shed 0 bases, with 12 bases lying between them. Written as DNA, the CDR3 is TGTGCCAGCAGAGGTTGGGGAAGCTCCTACGAGCAGTACTTC. Translation gives CASRGWGSSYEQYF.

The CDR3 DNA sequence: TGTGCCAGCAGCTTAGGGAGCGAGCTCACCGGGGAGCTGTTTTTT. Protein sequence: CASSLGSELTGELFF. The chain links TRBV11-3 to TRBJ2-2, with D unresolved. V lost 1 base and J lost 4, with 10 bases in between. Germline V gene data show CDR1 as SGHNT and CDR2 as YENEEA. The CDR3 contains 15 residues. Supplemented by reference TRBV11-3 and TRBJ2-2, the full variable domain reads EAGVVQSPRYKIIEKKQPVAFWCNPISGHNTLYWYLQNLGQGPELLIRYENEEAVDDSQLPKDRFSAERLKGVDSTLKIQPAELGDSAVYLCASSLGSELTGELFFGEGSRLTVL.

The sample holds a few counts of this clone. The rearrangement links TRBV15 to TRBJ1-6; a weak D match, TRBD1 (6 bases). Trimming removed 8 bases at V and 7 bases at J, with 18 bases between. The CDR3 is made up of 15 amino acids. Germline CDR1 and CDR2: LNHNV and YYDKDF (reference sequence). The CDR3: CATGQNLAENSPLHF. The DNA for the CDR3 is TGTGCCACCGGACAGAACTTGGCCGAGAATTCACCCCTCCACTTT.

This clone was detected only a few times. V usage is TRBV12-5 and J usage is TRBJ2-1, with 9 bases matching TRBD1. The CDR3 length is 15 residues. J gave up 9 bases and V 6 bases, and 12 bases lay outside the gene matches. Germline V gene sequence: CDR1 LGHNT, CDR2 FRNRAP. The CDR3, as DNA: TGTGCTAGTGGCTTAATGACAGGGGGAGTGGGTGAGCAGTTCTTC. As protein: CASGLMTGGVGEQFF.

V usage is TRBV15 and J usage is TRBJ1-5; TRBD1 matches at 7 bases. J lost 1 base, V lost 0 bases, and 18 bases had no gene match. The CDR3 has 21 amino acids. Germline CDR1 LNHNV, CDR2 YYDKDF (reference sequence). CDR3 region: CATSRDSVTGQPYRSNQPQHF. The CDR3 bases are TGTGCCACCAGCAGAGATTCCGTTACGGGACAGCCTTATAGGAGCAATCAGCCCCAGCATTTT.

The genes are TRBV11-3 and TRBJ1-1; D is unclear. Trimming stripped 8 bases from V and 0 bases from J, with 10 bases between. Germline assignment: CDR1 SGHNT and CDR2 YENEEA. This CDR3 has 13 amino acids. The CDR3 spells CASSAEMNTEAFF. CDR3 nucleotide sequence: TGTGCCAGCTCGGCGGAGATGAACACTGAAGCTTTCTTT.

The chain uses TRBV6-4 and TRBJ2-7; D is undetermined. Germline CDR1 and CDR2: MRHNA and SNTAGT. CDR3 length equals 14 residues. Between the trimmed V and J ends, which lost 7 bases and 0 bases, there was a span of 13 bases. CDR3 sequence reads: CASKVGYNSYEQYF. CDR3 coding DNA: TGTGCCAGCAAAGTGGGGTACAACTCCTACGAGCAGTACTTC.

This clone was counted only a few times. The chain joins TRBV10-2 to TRBJ2-5; D possibly corresponds to TRBD2 (6 bases). The germline V and J ends were trimmed by 6 bases and 2 bases, with 10 bases remaining between them. The CDR3 extends over 13 amino acids. Germline CDR1 reads WSHSY; CDR2 reads SAAADI. CDR3 sequence: CASRLAGQETQYF. In DNA form, the CDR3 reads TGCGCCAGCAGGCTCGCGGGGCAAGAGACCCAGTACTTC.

The chain recombines TRBV7-3 with TRBJ2-4; 10 bases fit TRBD1. The germline V gene encodes CDR1 SGHTA and CDR2 FQGTGA. This CDR3 has 16 amino acids. The V and J ends lost 4 bases and 1 base, in that order; junction bases with no gene match: 4. The CDR3 reads CASSSTGGLAKNIQYF. CDR3 DNA: TGTGCCAGCAGCTCGACAGGGGGCTTGGCCAAAAACATTCAGTACTTC. The entire variable domain, with the rest obtained from reference TRBV7-3 and TRBJ2-4, is as follows: GAGVSQTPSNKVTEKGKYVELRCDPISGHTALYWYRQSLGQGPEFLIYFQGTGAADDSGLPNDRFFAVRPEGSVSTLKIQRTERGDSAVYLCASSSTGGLAKNIQYFGAGTRLSVL.

This clone was seen more than once but under ten times. CDR3 sequence (DNA): TGTGCCTGGAGCGAGGGACAGGGGGCGATCGGGGAGCTGTTTTTT. Translation gives CAWSEGQGAIGELFF. The chain employs TRBV30 and TRBJ2-2; 12 nucleotides line up with TRBD1. Losses at the gene ends were 3 bases for V and 7 bases for J; bases not matched to a gene: 6. The CDR3 contains 15 residues. Germline V gene sequence: CDR1 GTSNPN, CDR2 SVGIG (reference sequence).

This clone showed up just a few times. The rearrangement links TRBV10-3 to TRBJ2-7; no definite D call. The V and J ends lost 2 bases and 1 base respectively, with 12 bases between them. Germline assignment: CDR1 ENHRY and CDR2 SYGVKD. The CDR3 runs to 15 residues. The CDR3 here is CAISEISWRSYEQYF. Here the CDR3 DNA reads TGTGCCATCAGTGAGATATCCTGGAGATCCTACGAGCAGTACTTC.

This sequence joins TRBV2 and TRBJ1-1; D might be TRBD1 (5 bases). Trimming pared 5 bases from V and 2 bases from J, leaving 12 bases between. The CDR3 consists of 14 residues. Germline assignment: CDR1 SNHLY and CDR2 FYNNEI. The DNA for the CDR3 is TGTGCCAGCAGTCAGGGCACGCATAACACTGAAGCTTTCTTT. It specifies CASSQGTHNTEAFF.

This clone occurred a few times. The chain joins TRBV6-5 to TRBJ2-7; the D is unclear. V lost 7 bases and J lost 6, with 13 bases in between. Germline CDR1 reads MNHEY; CDR2 reads SVGAGI. This CDR3 spans 12 amino acids. As DNA, the CDR3 is TGTGCCAGCAACCTCCCGTGGGGCGAGCAGTACTTC. It translates to CASNLPWGEQYF.

The chain couples TRBV10-3 to TRBJ1-1; 7 bases line up with TRBD1. The CDR3 length is 13 residues. Per germline, CDR1 ENHRY and CDR2 SYGVKD. The J segment lost 2 bases and the V segment lost 9 bases, leaving 6 bases of the junction unmatched. CDR3 DNA: TGTGCCATGGGACAGATCTTAAACACTGAAGCTTTCTTT. It encodes CAMGQILNTEAFF.

This clone turned up a few times. Other DNA sequences in this sample translate to the same CDR3. The V gene is TRBV27, the J gene TRBJ2-1, with 8 positions matching TRBD2. V trimming: 1 base; J trimming: 0 bases; junction bases outside the gene matches: 2. CDR3 length equals 16 residues. Germline CDR1 MNHEY, CDR2 SMNVEV (reference sequence). CDR3 sequence (DNA): TGTGCCAGCAGTTTATTAGCGGGGAGCTCCTACAATGAGCAGTTCTTC. The encoded protein is CASSLLAGSSYNEQFF.

The table lists this clone with a few counts. This rearrangement joins TRBV13 to TRBJ2-3; D gene uncertain. CDR3 length: 11 amino acids. CDR1 is PRHDT, CDR2 FYEKMQ, per germline (reference sequence). Between the trimmed V and J ends, which lost 5 bases and 5 bases, there was a span of 5 bases. CDR3 nucleotides: TGTGCCAGCAGCACCGTAGATACGCAGTATTTT. It codes for CASSTVDTQYF. Drawing the rest from reference TRBV13 and TRBJ2-3, the complete variable domain is AAGVIQSPRHLIKEKRETATLKCYPIPRHDTVYWYQQGPGQDPQFLISFYEKMQSDKGSIPDRFSAQQFSDYHSELNMSSLELGDSALYFCASSTVDTQYFGPGTRLTVL.

The chain combines TRBV30 with TRBJ2-1, with 8 bases that match TRBD1. The ends lost 4 bases at V and 3 bases at J; junction bases unmatched: 8. The CDR3 covers 15 residues. Germline V lookup: CDR1 GTSNPN, CDR2 SVGIG (reference sequence). In nucleotides, the CDR3 is TGTGCCTGGAAGTTCCTGGACAGGGTCTACAATGAGCAGTTCTTC. Protein: CAWKFLDRVYNEQFF.

This sequence joins TRBV7-2 and TRBJ2-5; 8 bases align to TRBD2. This CDR3 spans 15 amino acids. Per the germline V gene, CDR1 is SGHTA and CDR2 is FQGNSA. V dropped 1 base and J dropped 5; count of bases not matched to a gene: 6. Here the CDR3 reads CASSLVYGGRETQYF. CDR3 DNA: TGTGCCAGCAGCTTAGTATATGGCGGGAGGGAGACCCAGTACTTC. Looking up the rest from reference TRBV7-2 and TRBJ2-5 gives the full variable domain: GAGVSQSPSNKVTEKGKDVELRCDPISGHTALYWYRQSLGQGLEFLIYFQGNSAPDKSGLPSDRFSAERTGGSVSTLTIQRTQQEDSAVYLCASSLVYGGRETQYFGPGTRLLVL.

Many counts were recorded for this clone. The rearrangement uses TRBV7-9 and TRBJ2-3; D gene unclear. This CDR3 has 12 residues. The V gene's germline CDR1 is SEHNR and CDR2 FQNEAQ (reference sequence). V lost 5 bases, J lost 6 bases, and 9 bases lay in between. This chain's CDR3 is CASSPTVDTQYF. The DNA of the CDR3 is TGTGCCAGCAGCCCCACGGTGGATACGCAGTATTTT.

This clone was picked up a small number of times. The rearrangement joins TRBV30 to TRBJ1-5, with 7 bases aligning to TRBD1. Germline lookup yields CDR1 GTSNPN and CDR2 SVGIG (reference sequence). The CDR3 contains 13 residues. CDR3 DNA sequence: TGTGCTTATGACAGGGTAGGCAATCAGCCCCAGCATTTT. This sequence encodes CAYDRVGNQPQHF.

This clone has just a few counts. The J gene is TRBJ2-1, the V gene TRBV9, with 7 nucleotides matching TRBD2. The trim removed 0 bases at V and 6 bases at J, leaving 6 bases unmatched. The CDR3 has 15 residues. Germline V gives CDR1 SGDLS, CDR2 YYNGEE. This CDR3 reads CASSVGLAVLNEQFF. CDR3 DNA sequence: TGTGCCAGCAGCGTAGGGCTAGCGGTCCTCAATGAGCAGTTCTTC.

This clone was counted only a few times. The chain joins TRBV14 to TRBJ2-1; no firm D call. V was trimmed by 4 bases and J by 2 bases, leaving 0 bases between them. The CDR3 is made up of 11 amino acids. CDR1 is SGHDN, CDR2 FVKESK, per germline. The CDR3 loop is CASSPYNEQFF. CDR3 in DNA: TGTGCCAGCAGCCCCTACAATGAGCAGTTCTTC. Full variable domain (outside the CDR3, taken from reference TRBV14 and TRBJ2-1): EAGVTQFPSHSVIEKGQTVTLRCDPISGHDNLYWYRRVMGKEIKFLLHFVKESKQDESGMPNNRFLAERTGGTYSTLKVQPAELEDSGVYFCASSPYNEQFFGPGTRLTVL.